The TCR beta chain described here comes from a study of radiotherapy plus CTLA-4 blockade in lung cancer. Turning to the study itself: Around 18% of enrolled patients responded objectively, and around 30% had disease control.

This clone appeared many times. J gave up 2 bases and V 10 bases, and 10 bases lay outside the gene matches. Per the germline V gene, CDR1 is ENHRY and CDR2 is SYGVKD. The CDR3 covers 14 residues. Sequencing was performed with immunoSEQ multiplex PCR; in TCRdb, only in-frame clones are kept and a portion is missing. The sample consists of around 80,000 clones, 70% to 85% of them appearing once. V usage is TRBV10-3 and J usage is TRBJ2-7; TRBD1 aligns across 8 bases. The receptor's source is a human donor with non-small cell lung cancer whose response to radiotherapy plus ipilimumab could not be evaluated. The source was peripheral blood, collected from a patient treated with radiotherapy plus ipilimumab. CDR3 nucleotides: TGTGCCACCGGTCCCTCGACAGGGGCCTACGAGCAGTACTTC. It is translated as CATGPSTGAYEQYF.